This TCR beta chain stems from a study of T cell responses to AZD1222 COVID-19 vaccine. Points from the study as a whole: Spike-specific TCR breadth rose after two AZD1222 doses, and depth rose as well.

Looked up from germline, CDR1 is MNHEY and CDR2 is SVGAGI. The ends lost 10 bases at V and 7 bases at J; junction bases unmatched: 9. This CDR3 spans 14 amino acids. As to this clone: As yet, its antigen is unknown.

This table comes from immunoSEQ multiplex PCR, and its TCRdb copy is limited to in-frame clones, with some not included. The table lists 80,000 or so clones, around 80% of them singletons. This sequence was found in an adult who received the MenACWY meningococcal vaccine as a control. The gene calls are TRBV6-5 and TRBJ2-1, with 11 bases aligning to TRBD1. The sequences come from peripheral blood, collected 28 days after the second dose of the MenACWY control vaccine. The CDR3 coding sequence is TGTGCCACCCGACCGGGACAGGGGGTTAATGAGCAGTTCTTC. Translated, it gives CATRPGQGVNEQFF.